The rows below give T cell receptor beta chains drawn from one sample of a study of regulatory T cells in long-lasting Graves disease. TCRdb re-called the multiplex PCR reads with MiXCR, one entry per CDR3 protein. The sample gives approximately 300,000 distinct CDR3 sequences, 15% to 20% of which show up once; around 37% is in the top ten. The specimen was peripheral blood mononuclear cells (PBMCs), collected at new diagnosis, from a patient treated with antithyroid drugs. The source is a female donor with Graves disease. Each CDR3 is given with its conserved first and last residue. D genes are given only for firm matches. The size of a clone is reported for some rows only, either as once, few or many, or as a class for expanded clones.

TRBV30,many,TRBD1,TRBJ1-5,CAWRNRGGNQPQHF,TGTGCCTGGAGAAACAGGGGCGGCAATCAGCCCCAGCATTTT
TRBV29-1,few,TRBD2,TRBJ2-5,CSVLTSGRGETQYF,TGCAGCGTTTTGACTAGCGGGAGGGGAGAGACCCAGTACTTC
TRBV6-5,.,TRBD1,TRBJ2-2,CASSWTGGTGELFF,TGTGCCAGCAGTTGGACAGGTGGGACCGGGGAGCTGTTTTTT
TRBV7-8,.,.,TRBJ1-3,CASSLGTEDIFFSGNTIYF,TGTGCCAGCAGCTTAGGGACAGAGGACATCTTCTTCTCTGGAAACACCATATATTTT
TRBV2,many,.,TRBJ2-7,CATFRTTGIYEQYF,TGTGCCACCTTTAGAACCACAGGGATCTACGAGCAGTACTTC
TRBV25-1,.,.,TRBJ1-1,CASSEYGGGFGGTEAFF,TGTGCCAGCAGTGAATATGGAGGGGGGTTCGGGGGCACTGAAGCTTTCTTT
TRBV7-8,many,TRBD1,TRBJ2-7,CASKGTGFYEQYF,TGTGCCAGCAAGGGGACAGGGTTCTACGAGCAGTACTTC
TRBV27,many,.,TRBJ2-5,CASSLEAHLGQTQYF,TGTGCCAGCAGTTTAGAAGCCCACTTGGGGCAGACCCAGTACTTC
TRBV20-1,few,.,TRBJ2-3,CSGEERWRNTDTQYF,TGCAGTGGAGAGGAGAGGTGGAGGAACACAGATACGCAGTATTTT
TRBV2,many,.,TRBJ2-4,CASSEGGAKNIQYF,TGTGCCAGCAGTGAAGGGGGAGCCAAAAACATTCAGTACTTC
TRBV4-1,many,.,TRBJ1-1,CASSQTANRDEAFF,TGCGCCAGCAGCCAAACAGCCAACAGGGATGAAGCTTTCTTT
TRBV24-1,many,.,TRBJ2-5,CATSDLGAGLQETQYF,TGTGCCACCAGTGATTTAGGGGCAGGGCTCCAAGAGACCCAGTACTTC
TRBV6-1,many,.,TRBJ1-1,CASRDTVNTEAFF,TGTGCCAGCAGGGACACCGTGAACACTGAAGCTTTCTTT
TRBV9,many,TRBD1,TRBJ2-1,CASSVDPTGGYNEQFF,TGTGCCAGCAGCGTAGATCCGACAGGGGGGTACAATGAGCAGTTCTTC
TRBV28,many,.,TRBJ2-2,CASTYGRVRITGELFF,TGTGCCAGCACCTACGGCAGGGTTCGTATCACCGGGGAGCTGTTTTTT
TRBV13,many,.,TRBJ2-7,CASSFTGLVYEQYF,TGTGCCAGCAGCTTCACAGGACTCGTCTACGAGCAGTACTTC
TRBV12-3/TRBV12-4,many,.,TRBJ1-1,CASRYDTPGAFF,TGTGCCAGCAGGTACGACACGCCAGGAGCTTTCTTT
TRBV28,many,.,TRBJ1-2,CASSRRGTNYGYTF,TGTGCCAGCAGTCGGAGAGGCACTAACTATGGCTACACCTTC
TRBV28,many,TRBD2,TRBJ2-7,CASSPGGLAGLEAYEQYF,TGTGCCAGCAGTCCAGGTGGACTAGCGGGACTGGAGGCCTACGAGCAGTACTTC
TRBV7-2,many,TRBD2,TRBJ2-1,CASSETLAGGLWEQFF,TGTGCCAGCAGCGAAACTCTAGCGGGAGGTTTATGGGAGCAGTTCTTC
TRBV10-2,.,TRBD1,TRBJ2-1,CARTGNEQFF,TGCGCCAGGACAGGGAATGAGCAGTTCTTC
TRBV6-1,many,.,TRBJ2-5,CASSEADWETQYF,TGTGCCAGCAGTGAAGCGGACTGGGAGACCCAGTACTTC
TRBV5-1,many,.,TRBJ2-7,CASSSRGGPNYEQYF,TGCGCCAGCAGCTCTAGGGGGGGCCCTAACTACGAGCAGTACTTC
TRBV20-1,few,.,TRBJ2-2,CSVPDGKLSTGELFF,TGCAGTGTTCCGGACGGAAAGTTAAGCACCGGGGAGCTGTTTTTT
TRBV13,many,.,TRBJ2-3,CASSFPTPSTDTQYF,TGTGCCAGCAGCTTTCCCACTCCTTCCACAGATACGCAGTATTTT